This T cell receptor (beta chain) was captured by sequencing in a study of shared clonotypes between healthy human individuals. Germline CDR1 KGHSH, CDR2 LQKENI. J gave up 2 bases and V 0 bases, and 7 bases lay outside the gene matches. The CDR3 is 17 residues long. CD45RO-negative, CCR7-positively selected cells formed the naive CD8 fraction, excluding terminally differentiated effector memory CD45RA+ cells. Sequencing was performed with immunoSEQ multiplex PCR; in TCRdb, only in-frame clones are kept and a portion is missing. Of about 580,000 clones in the sample, 95% to 98% were seen once. The clonotype originates from a man aged 25-45 years in good health. V is TRBV18 and J is TRBJ2-3; TRBD2 matches 8 bases. Sequences were obtained from naive CD8+ T cells sorted from blood. This CDR3 is CASSPPSRGRYTDTQYF. CDR3 DNA sequence: TGTGCCAGCTCACCACCGTCCCGCGGGAGGTACACAGATACGCAGTATTTT. Variable domain in full (rest from reference TRBV18 and TRBJ2-3): NAGVMQNPRHLVRRRGQEARLRCSPMKGHSHVYWYRQLPEEGLKFMVYLQKENIIDESGMPKERFSAEFPKEGPSILRIQQVVRGDSAAYFCASSPPSRGRYTDTQYFGPGTRLTVL.